The 24 T cell receptor beta chains in this list originate from one sample, sequenced in a study of PD-L1 blockade in urothelial cancer. Sequencing was performed with immunoSEQ multiplex PCR; in TCRdb, only in-frame clones are kept and a portion is missing. The table includes tens of thousands of clones, around 87% detected once. Time point: pretreatment peripheral blood. The input for sequencing was PBMCs, taken around atezolizumab (anti-PD-L1) treatment. These TCRs come from a man in his fifties or sixties with urothelial cancer.

The J gene is TRBJ2-7, the V gene TRBV4-3; D is possibly TRBD1 (6 bases). V lost 2 bases and J 6 bases, leaving 17 bases between the germline ends. The CDR3 totals 15 residues. Germline CDR1 reads LGHNA; CDR2 reads YSLEER. CDR3 in amino acids: CASSQNGAGAGEQYF. CDR3 bases: TGCGCCAGCAGCCAAAATGGGGCAGGGGCGGGCGAGCAGTACTTC.

The CDR3 loop reads CAWGQGSNSPLHF. Written as DNA, the CDR3 is TGTGCCTGGGGACAGGGAAGTAATTCACCCCTCCACTTT. The chain uses TRBV30 and TRBJ1-6, with 8 bases matching TRBD1. Trimming cost V 5 bases and J 6 bases; bases outside gene matches: 3. The germline V gene has CDR1 GTSNPN and CDR2 SVGIG (reference sequence). The CDR3 length is 13 residues.

The V and J genes are TRBV4-2 and TRBJ2-3, with a tentative D call TRBD2 (6 bases). The V gene lost 4 bases and the J gene lost 4 bases, with 15 bases spanning the gap. The CDR3 runs to 15 residues. Germline V CDR1 and CDR2: LGHNA, YNFKEQ. The CDR3 DNA reads TGTGCCAGCAGCCTTAGACTAGACCAAGCAGATACGCAGTATTTT. Its protein is CASSLRLDQADTQYF.

This rearrangement joins TRBV25-1 to TRBJ1-1; D remains unclear. V was cut by 8 bases and J by 1 base, with 8 bases left in between. This CDR3 has 12 amino acids. The germline CDR1 and CDR2 sequences are MGHDK and SYGVNS. The CDR3 spells CASAEANTEAFF. The CDR3 region has the DNA TGTGCCAGCGCCGAGGCGAACACTGAAGCTTTCTTT.

The J gene is TRBJ1-2, the V gene TRBV30, with D uncertain. Germline lookup yields CDR1 GTSNPN and CDR2 SVGIG (reference sequence). This CDR3 is built from 16 residues. Between the trimmed V and J ends, which lost 0 bases and 6 bases, there was a span of 20 bases. In DNA, the CDR3 is TGTGCCTGGAGTGTACGGAGGGTAGCAAGCCAGAATGGCTACACCTTC. It encodes CAWSVRRVASQNGYTF.

This clone came up a few times. The V call is TRBV5-1, the J call TRBJ2-1; 7 nucleotides align to TRBD1. CDR1 and CDR2 (germline): SGHRS, YFSETQ. V was clipped by 4 bases and J by 4 bases; unmatched bases: 8. CDR3 size: 15 residues. In nucleotides, the CDR3 is TGCGCCAGCAGCGACGGGACAGTAGGTTACAATGAGCAGTTCTTC. Protein product: CASSDGTVGYNEQFF.

The gene calls are TRBV4-3 and TRBJ2-3; 12 bases fit TRBD2. This CDR3 has 16 amino acids. V was clipped by 0 bases and J by 4 bases; unmatched bases: 2. Germline assignment: CDR1 LGHNA and CDR2 YSLEER. The CDR3 region is CASSQDLAGGADTQYF. DNA of the CDR3: TGCGCCAGCAGCCAAGATCTAGCGGGGGGGGCAGATACGCAGTATTTT.

Only one count was recorded for this clone. The chain joins TRBV7-9 to TRBJ2-2, with 12 bases identical to TRBD2. Per the germline V gene, CDR1 is SEHNR and CDR2 is FQNEAQ (reference sequence). Unmatched junction bases numbered 9, after V lost 5 bases and J lost 5 bases. The CDR3 loop spans 17 amino acids. As DNA, the CDR3 is TGTGCCAGCAGCCCGCGACTAGCGGGAGAGGGAACCGGGGAGCTGTTTTTT. Encoded protein: CASSPRLAGEGTGELFF.

The chain is built from TRBV6-5 and TRBJ2-7; TRBD1 aligns across 11 bases. V was clipped by 5 bases and J by 1 base; unmatched bases: 4. Germline CDR1 and CDR2: MNHEY and SVGAGI. This CDR3 region has 15 residues. The CDR3 nucleotides are TGTGCCAGCAGTAGGGGGGACAGGGGGTCCTACGAGCAGTACTTC. Encoded protein: CASSRGDRGSYEQYF.

The chain joins TRBV10-3 to TRBJ2-1; TRBD2 agrees at 10 bases. The V gene end was trimmed by 2 bases and the J gene end by 9 bases; junction bases not matched to a gene: 4. The CDR3 length is 14 residues. CDR1 is ENHRY and CDR2 is SYGVKD in the germline V gene. CDR3 sequence reads: CAISESGGAFEQFF. CDR3 coding DNA: TGTGCCATCAGTGAGAGCGGGGGGGCCTTTGAGCAGTTCTTC.

This clone was seen once. The chain has TRBV7-2 and TRBJ1-2; D unresolved. V was shortened by 4 bases and J by 6 bases, with 15 bases between the two germline ends. The CDR3 runs 14 residues. Germline CDR1 reads SGHTA; CDR2 reads FQGNSA. The CDR3 nucleotides are TGTGCCAGCAGCTCGAGCCCAGGTTTTAATGGCTACACCTTC. This encodes CASSSSPGFNGYTF.

The CDR3 sequence: CASSSGRGSYNEQFF. For the CDR3, the DNA is TGTGCCAGCAGCTCGGGACGGGGGTCCTACAATGAGCAGTTCTTC. This chain joins TRBV11-2 and TRBJ2-1; a possible D gene is TRBD2 (6 bases). The germline gives CDR1 SGHAT, CDR2 FQNNGV. The length of the CDR3 is 15 residues. V was cut by 4 bases and J by 1 base, with 11 bases left in between.

CDR3 coding DNA: TGTGCCAGCAGCGCACCCACACAGGGGGATACGCAGTATTTT. Protein: CASSAPTQGDTQYF. This sequence joins TRBV5-4 and TRBJ2-3; 7 bases match TRBD1. The V gene end was trimmed by 4 bases and the J gene end by 6 bases; junction bases not matched to a gene: 8. CDR3 size: 14 residues. Germline lookup yields CDR1 SGHNT and CDR2 YYREEE (reference sequence).

The J gene is TRBJ1-2, the V gene TRBV2; TRBD1 might be the D (6 bases). Trimming removed 6 bases from V and 1 base from J, with 9 bases in between. Germline V CDR1 and CDR2: SNHLY, FYNNEI. The CDR3 consists of 13 residues. CDR3 coding DNA: TGTGCCAGCAGCCAGGACAGTAACTATGGCTACACCTTC. Residues: CASSQDSNYGYTF.

Many counts were recorded for this clone. The chain is built from TRBV30 and TRBJ2-2; a weak D match, TRBD2 (7 bases). CDR1 is GTSNPN, CDR2 SVGIG, per germline (reference sequence). The CDR3 is 14 amino acids. With 5 bases removed from V and 9 bases from J, the gap between germline ends came to 19 bases. The DNA of the CDR3 is TGTGCCTGGGGGGGAGGGGGGACGACCTGGGAGCTGTTTTTT. This codes for CAWGGGGTTWELFF.

The rearrangement joins TRBV7-2 to TRBJ2-7; no definite D call. CDR1 and CDR2 (germline): SGHTA, FQGNSA. The CDR3 sequence is 15 residues long. Trimming left V 5 bases short and J 5 bases short, with 19 bases between. The CDR3 DNA follows: TGTGCCAGCAGCCCGATGGGTAGCTCGTCCCACGAGCAGTACTTC. It translates to CASSPMGSSSHEQYF.

The V call is TRBV30, the J call TRBJ1-4; D uncertain. CDR3 length equals 12 residues. V gave up 5 bases and J gave up 8 bases, with 12 bases separating them. The germline CDR1 and CDR2 sequences are GTSNPN and SVGIG (reference sequence). CDR3 bases: TGTGCCTGGGGGAGAACGATGGAAAAACTGTTTTTT. Encoded protein: CAWGRTMEKLFF. The full variable domain, rest sourced from reference TRBV30 and TRBJ1-4, is SQTIHQWPATLVQPVGSPLSLECTVEGTSNPNLYWYRQAAGRGLQLLFYSVGIGQISSEVPQNLSASRPQDRQFILSSKKLLLSDSGFYLCAWGRTMEKLFFGSGTQLSVL.

The chain links TRBV30 to TRBJ1-1; D not resolved. The CDR3 loop spans 13 amino acids. V dropped 1 base and J dropped 3 bases, with 9 bases sitting between them. Germline CDR1 and CDR2: GTSNPN and SVGIG (reference sequence). This chain's CDR3 is CAWSGLADTEAFF. In DNA, the CDR3 is TGTGCCTGGAGTGGCCTAGCGGACACTGAAGCTTTCTTT.

This chain links TRBV4-1 with TRBJ2-7, with 7 bases lining up with TRBD1. The CDR3 covers 15 residues. V gave up 2 bases and J gave up 2 bases; unmatched junction bases: 6. Germline V lookup: CDR1 MGHRA, CDR2 YSYEKL. CDR3: CASSQRQGDPYEQYF. The CDR3 nucleotides are TGCGCCAGCAGCCAACGACAGGGTGACCCCTACGAGCAGTACTTC.

This sequence joins TRBV4-3 and TRBJ2-1; D gene ambiguous. This CDR3 is 15 amino acids long. V dropped 4 bases and J dropped 9 bases, with 19 bases sitting between them. Germline CDR1 and CDR2: LGHNA and YSLEER. The CDR3 DNA sequence: TGCGCCAGCAGCCCCCGACCCGGTTTCTCGGGTGAGCAGTTCTTC. Its protein product is CASSPRPGFSGEQFF.

V and J are TRBV5-4 and TRBJ2-3, with 10 bases matching TRBD1. Germline loops: CDR1 SGHNT, CDR2 YYREEE (reference sequence). The CDR3 runs to 15 residues. J was trimmed by 4 bases and V by 6 bases; bases with no gene match: 8. Here the CDR3 reads CASTGTGDLSDTQYF. In DNA form, the CDR3 reads TGTGCCAGCACCGGGACAGGGGACTTATCAGATACGCAGTATTTT.

The J gene is TRBJ2-5, the V gene TRBV5-1, with 7 bases fitting TRBD1. CDR1 is SGHRS and CDR2 is YFSETQ in the germline V gene. J was trimmed by 4 bases and V by 1 base; bases with no gene match: 7. The CDR3 is 15 residues long. The CDR3: CASSLTGVSGETQYF. CDR3 in DNA: TGCGCCAGCAGCTTGACAGGGGTGAGTGGAGAGACCCAGTACTTC. Looking up the rest from reference TRBV5-1 and TRBJ2-5 gives the full variable domain: KAGVTQTPRYLIKTRGQQVTLSCSPISGHRSVSWYQQTPGQGLQFLFEYFSETQRNKGNFPGRFSGRQFSNSRSEMNVSTLELGDSALYLCASSLTGVSGETQYFGPGTRLLVL.

This chain connects TRBV28 to TRBJ1-5, with D possibly TRBD1 on 6 matching bases. Germline V CDR1 and CDR2: MDHEN, SYDVKM. The V end lost 11 bases, the J end lost 6 bases, and 26 bases lay between the germline ends. The CDR3 consists of 16 residues. The CDR3 region has the DNA TGTGCCGGGGGCCCACGGGGGGGCGCGGTTGGTCAGCCCCAGCATTTT. It is translated as CAGGPRGGAVGQPQHF.

The chain couples TRBV5-1 to TRBJ1-2; tentative D call: TRBD1 (5 bases). Trimming shortened V by 3 bases and J by 5 bases, and 14 bases separated the two germline ends. The CDR3 covers 14 residues. CDR1 is SGHRS, CDR2 YFSETQ, per germline. The CDR3 coding sequence is TGCGCCAGCAGCTGGGGGGACCGTCAATATGGCTACACCTTC. It translates to CASSWGDRQYGYTF.